This T cell receptor (beta chain) is drawn from a study of T-cell memory formation after mild COVID-19. Study-level information: Largely donor-specific TCR clusters were found.

TCRdb re-analysed the 5' RACE reads in MiXCR, keeping a single row per CDR3 protein. The table has fewer than 650,000 distinct CDR3 sequences, around 15% seen once. Sequenced material: PBMCs or a T cell subset sorted from them (not recorded which). The receptor's source is an adult woman who had mild COVID-19 (a few samples of this study predate the infection). Cell type and time point are not known.

The CDR3 DNA reads as TGTGCCTTTCCGGACGGACTTAATGAAAAACTGTTTTTT. This translates into CAFPDGLNEKLFF. This rearrangement joins TRBV7-9 to TRBJ1-4; D unclear. Trimming shortened V by 11 bases and J by 4 bases, and 14 bases separated the two germline ends. The CDR3 contains 13 residues. Per germline, CDR1 SEHNR and CDR2 FQNEAQ (reference sequence).